These 18 T cell receptor beta chains share one sample of origin, sequenced in a study of CD8+CD57+ T cells in acquired aplastic anemia. Patients included in sequencing had previously demonstrated CD8+CD57+ cell expansion by flow cytometry. Genomic DNA, the template, was used for profiling of the TCR beta VDJ and CDR3. MiXCR, run by TCRdb on the reads, gives a single entry per CDR3 protein. The table has 150,000 or so distinct CDR3 sequences, just over 50% seen once. The sequenced sample was sorted CD4+, CD8+, or CD8+CD57+ T cells (not recorded which) from PBMCs. All receptors come from a human donor with aplastic anemia.

This rearrangement joins TRBV29-1 to TRBJ2-1, with TRBD2 as a possible D gene (5 bases). Between the trimmed V and J ends, which lost 4 bases and 9 bases, there was a span of 13 bases. The CDR3 runs to 12 residues. In germline, CDR1 is SQVTM, CDR2 ANQGSEA. The CDR3 protein is CSVGSGEREQFF. Here the CDR3 DNA reads TGCAGCGTTGGATCCGGGGAGCGTGAGCAGTTCTTC.

The V and J genes are TRBV20-1 and TRBJ2-6; a weak D match, TRBD2 (6 bases). The CDR3 spans 16 residues. Per germline, CDR1 DFQATT and CDR2 SNEGSKA (reference sequence). Between the trimmed V and J ends, which lost 3 bases and 0 bases, there was a span of 12 bases. In DNA form, the CDR3 reads TGCAGTGCTAGTACGGGGGAGATCTCTGGGGCCAACGTCCTGACTTTC. This gives the protein CSASTGEISGANVLTF.

This clonotype has at least ten counts. The chain combines TRBV12-3 or TRBV12-4 with TRBJ1-2; tentatively, D is TRBD1 (6 bases). This CDR3 has 14 amino acids. The V end lost 5 bases, the J end lost 5 bases, and 15 bases lay between the germline ends. The CDR3 reads CASSRLQGTYGYTF. The CDR3 DNA sequence: TGTGCCAGCAGTAGATTACAGGGAACATATGGCTACACCTTC.

The rearrangement uses TRBV24-1 and TRBJ2-1, with a weak D call TRBD1 (5 bases). The CDR3 runs 16 residues. Germline-derived CDR1 and CDR2 are KGHDR and SFDVKD. V shed 0 bases and J shed 8 bases, with 16 bases lying between them. CDR3 nucleotide sequence: TGTGCCACCAGTGATTTGGGGAAAAGGGGATCGGATGAGCAGTTCTTC. It is translated as CATSDLGKRGSDEQFF.

The rearrangement joins TRBV12-3 or TRBV12-4 to TRBJ2-7, with 9 bases that match TRBD1. The length of the CDR3 is 14 residues. J was trimmed by 4 bases and V by 7 bases; bases with no gene match: 8. The CDR3 region is CASKSGTGLYEQYF. CDR3 nucleotides: TGTGCCAGCAAATCCGGGACAGGGTTATACGAGCAGTACTTC.

The chain employs TRBV10-3 and TRBJ1-2; D remains unclear. V lost 0 bases and J lost 8, with 4 bases in between. CDR1 and CDR2 from the germline V gene are ENHRY and SYGVKD. The CDR3 is 11 residues long. The DNA of the CDR3 is TGTGCCATCAGTGAGTCGGGCGGCTACACCTTC. This gives the protein CAISESGGYTF.

This clonotype was counted at least ten times. The gene calls are TRBV7-9 and TRBJ1-2; D not certain. Trimming shortened V by 2 bases and J by 0 bases, and 4 bases separated the two germline ends. CDR3 length: 13 amino acids. In germline, CDR1 is SEHNR, CDR2 FQNEAQ (reference sequence). The CDR3 reads CASSLCANYGYTF. The CDR3 DNA sequence: TGTGCCAGCAGCTTATGTGCTAACTATGGCTACACCTTC.

The CDR3 reads CASSERGRNEQFF. CDR3 nucleotides: TGCGCCAGCAGCGAGCGGGGCCGGAATGAGCAGTTCTTC. The J gene is TRBJ2-1, the V gene TRBV10-2; 7 bases match TRBD2. The V gene's germline CDR1 is WSHSY and CDR2 SAAADI. Trimming took 6 bases from V and 7 from J; bases not matched to a gene: 6. CDR3 size: 13 residues.

This clonotype was counted a few times. The V call is TRBV12-3 or TRBV12-4, the J call TRBJ1-6; TRBD1 matches at 8 bases. The CDR3 spans 15 residues. V dropped 8 bases and J dropped 9; count of bases not matched to a gene: 12. The DNA of the CDR3 is TGTGCCAGCCAAACCCTGGACAGGGTTGGTTCACCCCTCCACTTT. Protein product: CASQTLDRVGSPLHF.

CDR3 bases: TGTGCCAGCAACTCAGGGGATAGCAATCAGCCCCAGCATTTT. Encoded protein: CASNSGDSNQPQHF. The rearrangement uses TRBV6-1 and TRBJ1-5, with D tentatively TRBD1 (6 bases). CDR1 and CDR2 (germline): MNHNS, SASEGT. Trimming stripped 7 bases from V and 0 bases from J, with 10 bases between. The length of the CDR3 is 14 residues.

This clonotype was recorded many times. This chain joins TRBV6-1 and TRBJ2-7, with TRBD2 matching 7 bases. The CDR3 has 12 residues. Germline CDR1 reads MNHNS; CDR2 reads SASEGT. The V and J ends lost 9 bases and 2 bases, in that order; junction bases with no gene match: 4. The CDR3 coding sequence is TGTGCCAGTGGGGGGACTACCTACGAGCAGTACTTC. It specifies CASGGTTYEQYF.

This chain links TRBV9 with TRBJ2-2; the D gene is possibly TRBD1 (5 bases). The CDR3 is made up of 15 amino acids. Trimming pared 4 bases from V and 5 bases from J, leaving 15 bases between. Germline assignment: CDR1 SGDLS and CDR2 YYNGEE. The CDR3 loop is CASSFTGLGTGELFF. The CDR3 region has the DNA TGTGCCAGCAGCTTCACAGGATTGGGGACCGGGGAGCTGTTTTTT.

The V and J genes are TRBV9 and TRBJ2-1; TRBD1 matches 7 bases. Trimming at V came to 3 bases and at J to 0 bases, leaving 3 bases not matched to a gene. This CDR3 spans 15 amino acids. The V gene's germline CDR1 is SGDLS and CDR2 YYNGEE. This CDR3 is CASSARDSSYNEQFF. CDR3 nucleotides: TGTGCCAGCAGCGCCCGGGACAGCTCCTACAATGAGCAGTTCTTC.

CDR3: CSVERAVGTDTQYF. The DNA of the CDR3 is TGCAGCGTTGAGAGAGCGGTGGGCACAGATACGCAGTATTTT. V and J are TRBV29-1 and TRBJ2-3, with a tentative D call TRBD2 (5 bases). Looked up from germline, CDR1 is SQVTM and CDR2 is ANQGSEA. This CDR3 spans 14 amino acids. The ends were cut back, 3 bases at V and 1 base at J, with 11 bases in the middle.

The chain joins TRBV7-2 to TRBJ2-7; D might be TRBD1 (7 bases). This CDR3 is built from 14 residues. V lost 5 bases, J lost 3 bases, and 14 bases lay in between. Germline V lookup: CDR1 SGHTA, CDR2 FQGNSA. The CDR3 nucleotides read TGTGCCAGCAGCAGGGCGGGACAGCTCTACGAGCAGTACTTC. As protein: CASSRAGQLYEQYF.

This clonotype was observed many times. V and J are TRBV2 and TRBJ2-3; D remains ambiguous. This CDR3 has 17 residues. Germline V CDR1 and CDR2: SNHLY, FYNNEI. V lost 0 bases and J 3 bases, leaving 16 bases between the germline ends. CDR3 loop: CASSEALEGLGTDTQYF. The CDR3 DNA reads TGTGCCAGCAGTGAAGCGCTCGAAGGGTTGGGTACAGATACGCAGTATTTT.

This clonotype showed up many times. V gene TRBV6-4 combines with J gene TRBJ2-3; 8 nucleotides match TRBD2. J was trimmed by 9 bases and V by 0 bases; bases with no gene match: 8. CDR1 and CDR2 from the germline V gene are MRHNA and SNTAGT. The CDR3 is 15 residues long. The CDR3 sequence: CASSDSVGAGGTQYF. The CDR3, as DNA: TGTGCCAGCAGTGACTCGGTAGGGGCGGGAGGCACGCAGTATTTT.

Turning to this clonotype: A much larger clonotype is one base distant, so this may be a read error. The chain has TRBV11-1 and TRBJ2-3; 7 bases fit TRBD2. Germline values: CDR1 SGHAT, CDR2 FQDESV (reference sequence). This CDR3 contains 16 residues. V trimming: 1 base; J trimming: 4 bases; junction bases outside the gene matches: 8. This CDR3 is CASSLGASGSADTQYF. The CDR3 coding sequence is TGTGCCAGCAGCTTAGGGGCTAGCGGAAGCGCAGATACGCAGTATTTT.